The rows below give T cell receptor beta chains drawn from one sample of a study of shared T cell receptors in the human thymus. Assay used: immunoSEQ multiplex PCR; TCRdb lists only in-frame clones, some missing. This sample has approximately 660,000 clones; roughly 90% occur once, and the top ten carry 0.0095% to 0.011%. These records were also assigned to another study, of human thymus T cells.

Sequencing was performed on thymocytes. These receptors were collected from a boy under two years old with a congenital heart defect. Each CDR3 is given with its conserved first and last residue. D genes are given only for firm matches. Clone size is given for some rows only: seen once, a few or many times, or a class if the clone is expanded.

clone_size: NA
d_call: TRBD1
j_call: TRBJ2-3
v_call: TRBV7-2
cdr3_aa: CASSLARGPASTDTQYF
cdr3_nt: TGTGCCAGCAGCTTAGCTAGGGGGCCCGCTAGCACAGATACGCAGTATTTT

clone_size: NA
d_call: TRBD2
j_call: TRBJ2-1
v_call: TRBV4-3
cdr3_aa: CASSQVFLAAYNEQFF
cdr3_nt: TGCGCCAGCAGCCAAGTGTTTCTAGCGGCCTACAATGAGCAGTTCTTC

clone_size: NA
d_call: TRBD2
j_call: TRBJ2-7
v_call: TRBV6-4
cdr3_aa: CASIIPGLGRWSSYEQYF
cdr3_nt: TGTGCCAGCATCATACCGGGACTAGGACGCTGGAGCTCCTACGAGCAGTACTTC

clone_size: NA
d_call: NA
j_call: TRBJ2-7
v_call: TRBV5-6
cdr3_aa: CASSCRECTYEQYF
cdr3_nt: TGTGCCAGCAGCTGCCGGGAATGTACGTACGAGCAGTACTTC

clone_size: NA
d_call: NA
j_call: TRBJ1-5
v_call: TRBV30
cdr3_aa: CAWSVYGNQPQHF
cdr3_nt: TGTGCCTGGAGTGTATACGGTAATCAGCCCCAGCATTTT

clone_size: NA
d_call: NA
j_call: TRBJ2-1
v_call: TRBV7-2
cdr3_aa: CASSLGLGRNEQFF
cdr3_nt: TGTGCCAGCAGCTTAGGACTAGGGAGGAATGAGCAGTTCTTC

clone_size: NA
d_call: NA
j_call: TRBJ2-1
v_call: TRBV18
cdr3_aa: CASSPADPRVSYNEQFF
cdr3_nt: TGTGCCAGCTCACCTGCTGACCCCAGGGTTTCCTACAATGAGCAGTTCTTC

clone_size: NA
d_call: TRBD2
j_call: TRBJ2-2
v_call: TRBV7-2
cdr3_aa: CASSLGLAENTGELFF
cdr3_nt: TGTGCCAGCAGCTTAGGGCTAGCGGAGAACACCGGGGAGCTGTTTTTT

clone_size: NA
d_call: NA
j_call: TRBJ2-3
v_call: TRBV5-6
cdr3_aa: CASSLQGSDTQYF
cdr3_nt: TGTGCCAGCAGCTTACAGGGATCAGATACGCAGTATTTT

clone_size: once
d_call: NA
j_call: TRBJ2-3
v_call: TRBV7-9
cdr3_aa: CASSFPGTDTQYF
cdr3_nt: TGTGCCAGCAGCTTCCCAGGAACGGATACGCAGTATTTT

clone_size: NA
d_call: NA
j_call: TRBJ2-1
v_call: TRBV5-6
cdr3_aa: CASSLVRGLSYNEQFF
cdr3_nt: TGTGCCAGCAGCTTGGTGCGGGGTCTTTCCTACAATGAGCAGTTCTTC